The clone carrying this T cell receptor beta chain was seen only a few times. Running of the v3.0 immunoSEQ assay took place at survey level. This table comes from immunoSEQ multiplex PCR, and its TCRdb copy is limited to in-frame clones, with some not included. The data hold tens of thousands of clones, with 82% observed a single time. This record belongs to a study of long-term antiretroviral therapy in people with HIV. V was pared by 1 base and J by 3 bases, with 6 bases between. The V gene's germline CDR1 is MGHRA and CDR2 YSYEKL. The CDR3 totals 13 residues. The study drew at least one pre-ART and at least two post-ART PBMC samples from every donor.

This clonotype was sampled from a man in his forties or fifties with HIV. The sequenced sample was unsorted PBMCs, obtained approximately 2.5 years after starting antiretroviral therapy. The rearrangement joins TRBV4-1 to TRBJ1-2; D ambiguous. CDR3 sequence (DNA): TGCGCCAGCAGCCAAGGAATTGACTATGGCTACACCTTC. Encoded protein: CASSQGIDYGYTF.